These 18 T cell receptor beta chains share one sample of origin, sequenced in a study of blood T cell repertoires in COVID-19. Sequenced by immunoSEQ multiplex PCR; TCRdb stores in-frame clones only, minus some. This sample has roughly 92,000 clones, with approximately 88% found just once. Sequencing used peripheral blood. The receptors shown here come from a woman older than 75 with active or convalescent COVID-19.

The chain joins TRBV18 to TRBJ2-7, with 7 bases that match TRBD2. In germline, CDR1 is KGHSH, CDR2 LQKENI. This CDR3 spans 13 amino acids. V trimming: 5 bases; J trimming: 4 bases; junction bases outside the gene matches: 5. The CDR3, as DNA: TGTGCCAGCTCAACCAACGGGGGGTACGAGCAGTACTTC. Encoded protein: CASSTNGGYEQYF. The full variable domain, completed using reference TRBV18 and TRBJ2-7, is NAGVMQNPRHLVRRRGQEARLRCSPMKGHSHVYWYRQLPEEGLKFMVYLQKENIIDESGMPKERFSAEFPKEGPSILRIQQVVRGDSAAYFCASSTNGGYEQYFGPGTRLTVT.

CDR3 region: CATRGVGTANEKLFF. In DNA form, the CDR3 reads TGTGCCACCAGGGGCGTCGGGACAGCCAATGAAAAACTGTTTTTT. The chain uses TRBV6-5 and TRBJ1-4, with 7 bases that match TRBD1. The CDR3 length is 15 residues. With 10 bases clipped from V and 5 bases from J, the junction kept 13 bases outside the gene matches. Germline CDR1 and CDR2: MNHEY and SVGAGI.

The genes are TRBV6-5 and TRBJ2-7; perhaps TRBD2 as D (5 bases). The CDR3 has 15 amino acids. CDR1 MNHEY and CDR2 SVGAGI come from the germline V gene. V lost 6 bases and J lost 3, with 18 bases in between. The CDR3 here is CASSRPGSNFYEQYF. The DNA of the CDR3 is TGTGCCAGCAGCCGCCCGGGATCCAACTTCTACGAGCAGTACTTC.

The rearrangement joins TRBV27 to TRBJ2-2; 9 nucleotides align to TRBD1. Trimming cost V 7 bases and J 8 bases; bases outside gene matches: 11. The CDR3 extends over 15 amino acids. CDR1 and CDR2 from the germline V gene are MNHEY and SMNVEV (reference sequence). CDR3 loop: CASTLIQGAPGELFF. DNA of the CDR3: TGTGCCAGCACCCTCATACAGGGGGCGCCGGGGGAGCTGTTTTTT.

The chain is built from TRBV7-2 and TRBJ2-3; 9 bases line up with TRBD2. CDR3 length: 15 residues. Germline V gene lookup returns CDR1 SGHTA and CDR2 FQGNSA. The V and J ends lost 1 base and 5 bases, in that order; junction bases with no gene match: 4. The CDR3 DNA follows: TGTGCCAGCAGCTTAGGCGGGGGGGCCGAAGATACGCAGTATTTT. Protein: CASSLGGGAEDTQYF.

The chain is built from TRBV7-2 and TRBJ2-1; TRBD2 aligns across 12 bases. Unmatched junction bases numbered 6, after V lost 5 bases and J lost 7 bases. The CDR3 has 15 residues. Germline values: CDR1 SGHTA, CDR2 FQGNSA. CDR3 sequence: CASSPRTSGENEQFF. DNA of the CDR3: TGTGCCAGCAGCCCGAGGACTAGCGGGGAAAATGAGCAGTTCTTC.

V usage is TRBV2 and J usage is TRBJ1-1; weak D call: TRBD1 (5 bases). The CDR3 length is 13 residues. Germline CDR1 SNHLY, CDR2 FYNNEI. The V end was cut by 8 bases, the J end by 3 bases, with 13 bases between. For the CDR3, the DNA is TGTGCCAGCTCCGGGCTAGGGGACACTGAAGCTTTCTTT. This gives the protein CASSGLGDTEAFF.

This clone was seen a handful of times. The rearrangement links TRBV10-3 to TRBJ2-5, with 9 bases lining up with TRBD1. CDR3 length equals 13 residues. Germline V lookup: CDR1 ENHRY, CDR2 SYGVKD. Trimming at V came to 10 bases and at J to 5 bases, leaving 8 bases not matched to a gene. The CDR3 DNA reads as TGTGCCAGTTGGGACAGGGAAGGGGAGACCCAGTACTTC. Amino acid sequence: CASWDREGETQYF.

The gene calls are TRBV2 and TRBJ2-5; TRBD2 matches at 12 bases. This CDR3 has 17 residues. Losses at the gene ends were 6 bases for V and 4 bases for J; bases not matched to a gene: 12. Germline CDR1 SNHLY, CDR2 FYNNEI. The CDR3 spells CASSPITSGRSGETQYF. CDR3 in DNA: TGTGCCAGCAGCCCCATTACTAGCGGGAGGAGCGGAGAGACCCAGTACTTC.

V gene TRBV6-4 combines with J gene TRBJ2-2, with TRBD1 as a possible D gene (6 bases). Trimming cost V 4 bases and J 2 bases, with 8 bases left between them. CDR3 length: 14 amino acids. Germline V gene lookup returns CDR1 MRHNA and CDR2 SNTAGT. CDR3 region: CASSVGQNTGELFF. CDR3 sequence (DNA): TGTGCCAGCAGTGTGGGACAAAACACCGGGGAGCTGTTTTTT.

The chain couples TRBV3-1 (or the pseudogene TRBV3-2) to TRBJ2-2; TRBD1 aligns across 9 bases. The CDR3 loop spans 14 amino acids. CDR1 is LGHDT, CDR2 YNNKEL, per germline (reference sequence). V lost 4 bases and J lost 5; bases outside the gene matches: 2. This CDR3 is CASSPDRGTGELFF. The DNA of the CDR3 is TGTGCCAGCAGCCCGGACAGGGGAACCGGGGAGCTGTTTTTT.

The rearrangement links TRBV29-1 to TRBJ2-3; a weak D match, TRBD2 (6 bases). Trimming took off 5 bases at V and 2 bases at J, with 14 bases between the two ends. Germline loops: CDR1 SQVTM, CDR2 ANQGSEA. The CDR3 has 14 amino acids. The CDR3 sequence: CSVRRGAVTDTQYF. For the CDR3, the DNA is TGCAGCGTTAGGAGGGGCGCAGTCACAGATACGCAGTATTTT.

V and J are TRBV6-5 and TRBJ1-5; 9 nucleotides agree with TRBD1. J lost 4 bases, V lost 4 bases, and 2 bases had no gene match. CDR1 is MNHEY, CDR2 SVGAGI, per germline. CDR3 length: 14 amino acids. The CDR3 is CASSFGQGNQPQHF. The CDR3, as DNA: TGTGCCAGCAGTTTTGGACAGGGGAATCAGCCCCAGCATTTT.

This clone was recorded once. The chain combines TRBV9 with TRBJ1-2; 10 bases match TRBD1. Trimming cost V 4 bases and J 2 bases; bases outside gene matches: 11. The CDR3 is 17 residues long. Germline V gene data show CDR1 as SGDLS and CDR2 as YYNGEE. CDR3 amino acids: CASSKRDRGLLNYGYTF. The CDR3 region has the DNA TGTGCCAGCAGCAAGAGGGACAGGGGTCTATTAAACTATGGCTACACCTTC.

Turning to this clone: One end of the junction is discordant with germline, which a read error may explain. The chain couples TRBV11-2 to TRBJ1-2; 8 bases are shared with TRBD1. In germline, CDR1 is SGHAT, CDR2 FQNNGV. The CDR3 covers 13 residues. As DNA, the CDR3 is TGTGCCAGCAGCTTAGGGGACAGGCAGCCCAGATTCTTC. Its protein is CASSLGDRQPRFF.

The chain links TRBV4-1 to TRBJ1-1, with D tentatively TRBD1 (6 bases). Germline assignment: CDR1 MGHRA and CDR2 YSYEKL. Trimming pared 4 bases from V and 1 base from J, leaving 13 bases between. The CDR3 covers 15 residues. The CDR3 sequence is CASSRPGTQNTEAFF. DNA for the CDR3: TGCGCCAGCAGCCGACCCGGGACACAGAACACTGAAGCTTTCTTT.

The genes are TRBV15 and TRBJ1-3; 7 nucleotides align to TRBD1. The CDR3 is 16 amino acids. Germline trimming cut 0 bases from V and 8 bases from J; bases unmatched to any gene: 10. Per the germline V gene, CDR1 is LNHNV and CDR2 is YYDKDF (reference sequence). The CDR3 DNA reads TGTGCCACCAGCAGAGATAAGGGGGCGCCCGGGCACACCATATATTTT. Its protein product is CATSRDKGAPGHTIYF. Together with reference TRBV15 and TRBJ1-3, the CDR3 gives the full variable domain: DAMVIQNPRYQVTQFGKPVTLSCSQTLNHNVMYWYQQKSSQAPKLLFHYYDKDFNNEADTPDNFQSRRPNTSFCFLDIRSPGLGDTAMYLCATSRDKGAPGHTIYFGEGSWLTVV.

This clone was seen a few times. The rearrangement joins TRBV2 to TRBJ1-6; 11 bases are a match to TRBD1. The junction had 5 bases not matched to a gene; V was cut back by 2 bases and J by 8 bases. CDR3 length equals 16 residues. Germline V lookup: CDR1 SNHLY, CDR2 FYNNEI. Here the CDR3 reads CASSERRTGGDSPLHF. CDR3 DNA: TGTGCCAGCAGTGAAAGGAGGACAGGGGGCGATTCACCCCTCCACTTT.